These 9 T cell receptor beta chains were sequenced from one sample in a study of tumor and adjacent non-tumor tissue in lung cancer (dated by TCRdb to 2016 to 2018). Library prep was done by multiplex PCR. Sequencing was performed on an Illumina HiSeq 2500. Following protocols modified from ARM-PCR, the researchers constructed TCRbeta libraries through three rounds of nested PCR with primers (Table S4). TCRdb trimmed the raw reads at Q25, called clones with MiXCR and kept productive beta chains. CDR3 protein duplicates are merged, each entry listing the most common genes and DNA. In this sample the table shows about 200,000 distinct CDR3 sequences, 71% of which occur a single time. The biggest ten clones account for roughly 24% of the sample. RNA was isolated from bulk unsorted tissue, and RNA quality was assessed with a NanoDrop ND-1000 and an Agilent 2100. Sequenced sample: lung tumor tissue. The receptors originated from a man aged 55-75 years with non-small cell lung cancer.

Comments on this clonotype: Just one base apart from a much larger clone, this may be a read error. J is TRBJ2-3 and V is TRBV4-3, with TRBD2 matching 14 bases. The CDR3 is 14 residues long. Germline CDR1 is LGHNA and CDR2 is YSLEER. CDR3 DNA: TGCGCCAGCAGCCCGGGACTAGCGGGGGATATGCAGTATTTT. Its protein is CASSPGLAGDMQYF.

Points on this clonotype: At one boundary the junction diverges from the germline segment, which might be a read error. The chain has TRBV12-3 or TRBV12-4 and TRBJ2-7, with D hard to call. The CDR3 spans 13 residues. This CDR3 reads CASSRRIADERYF. For the CDR3, the DNA is TGTGCCAGCAGTCGCCGGATAGCTGACGAGCGGTACTTC.

On this clonotype: Germline and junction disagree at one end, which may indicate a read error. The chain uses TRBV20-1 and TRBJ2-7; D is possibly TRBD1 or TRBD2 (5 bases each). The CDR3 loop spans 16 amino acids. Germline CDR1 reads DFQATT; CDR2 reads SNEGSKA (reference sequence). The CDR3 loop is CSARAAAWGFSYEQYF. DNA for the CDR3: TGCAGTGCTAGAGCCGCCGCATGGGGGTTCTCCTACGAACAGTACTTC.

With regard to this clonotype: A read error may explain this, as a much larger clone is one base away. The rearrangement joins TRBV5-4 to TRBJ1-4; D call uncertain. Germline V gene lookup returns CDR1 SGHNT and CDR2 YYREEE (reference sequence). The CDR3 sequence is 15 residues long. CDR3 sequence: CASGLDAATNEKLFF. In DNA form, the CDR3 reads TGTGCCAGCGGCTTGGATGCGGCAACTAATGAAAAACTGTTTTTT.

This clonotype was counted a few times. A much larger clone lies a single base off, so this may be a read error. The rearrangement links TRBV5-1 to TRBJ1-6; D is uncertain. The CDR3 sequence is 16 residues long. Germline-derived CDR1 and CDR2 are SGHRS and YFSETQ. The CDR3 reads CAISLSTSSYNSPLHF. As DNA, the CDR3 is TGCGCCATCAGCTTGTCTACTAGCTCCTATAATTCACCCCTCCACTTT.

The chain combines TRBV6-1 with TRBJ1-2; D is uncertain. The CDR3 has 13 residues. Per the germline V gene, CDR1 is MNHNS and CDR2 is SASEGT. CDR3 protein: CVGSDSGNYGYTF. The CDR3 DNA reads TGTGTCGGCAGTGATTCCGGGAACTATGGCTACACCTTC.

This clonotype has a single count. It is likely a read error, because the conserved phenylalanine at the end of the CDR3 is missing. The limits of the CDR3 on the DNA are not certain, so only TCRdb's listed CDR3 is given. This rearrangement joins TRBV20-1 to TRBJ1-6; TRBD1, the table's D call, was not compared with the DNA. Germline V CDR1 and CDR2: DFQATT, SNEGSKA (reference sequence). The CDR3 has 18 amino acids, counting both end residues. The chain's CDR3 is CSARPRVGTPKINSPLRI.

This clonotype has more than one count but fewer than ten. V gene TRBV6-5 combines with J gene TRBJ1-2; TRBD1 might be the D (6 bases). The CDR3 consists of 17 residues. Germline CDR1 and CDR2: MNHEY and SVGAGI. The germline V and J ends were trimmed by 5 bases and 2 bases, with 21 bases remaining between them. The CDR3 reads CASSLPSVTGNNYGYTF. Written as DNA, the CDR3 is TGTGCCAGCAGTCTTCCCAGCGTGACAGGAAACAACTATGGCTACACCTTC.

This rearrangement joins TRBV6-4 to TRBJ1-5, with 9 bases identical to TRBD1. This CDR3 has 15 residues. V was pared by 6 bases and J by 1 base, with 4 bases of the junction left unmatched. CDR1 is MRHNA and CDR2 is SNTAGT in the germline V gene. The CDR3 DNA reads TGTGCCAGCAGGGGGGACAGGGTAAGCAATCAGCCCCAGCATTTT. Protein sequence: CASRGDRVSNQPQHF.